This TCR beta chain stems from a study of cytomegalovirus exposure and HLA in healthy donors. Study-level background: Unique TCRs numbering some 93 million, obtained from HLA-typed donors, made up an early data release.

It was with 60 Vbeta and 13 Jbeta primers that the PCR ran. Under the authors' procedure: Counted up in a later analysis, unique TCR beta chains came to about 80 million, with around 12 million shared. Repertoires were generated with immunoSEQ multiplex PCR, while TCRdb's copy carries only in-frame clones and drops some. The DNA was the basis for D and trimming; V, J and clone size are from that table. Of some 150,000 clones listed, approximately 80% are singletons. The sequencing sample was made of PBMCs. The TCR originated in a man aged 25-45 years in good health and CMV-seropositive.

The CDR3 spells CASARRTTELFF. The CDR3 DNA sequence: TGTGCCAGCGCCAGGAGGACTACCGAGCTGTTTTTT. The chain combines TRBV2 with TRBJ2-2, with D perhaps TRBD2 (6 bases). The CDR3 runs to 12 residues. CDR1 and CDR2 (germline): SNHLY, FYNNEI. V lost 8 bases, J lost 11 bases, and 15 bases lay in between.